The 10 T cell receptor beta chains presented below share a single source sample, sequenced in a study of lymphopenia after photon versus proton radiotherapy. Sequenced by immunoSEQ multiplex PCR; TCRdb stores in-frame clones only, minus some. The table lists under 20,000 clones, roughly 90% of them singletons. This sample comprised peripheral blood, obtained from a patient treated with photon-based radiotherapy. The receptors here all came from a woman in her thirties or forties with cholangiocarcinoma.

The rearrangement links TRBV7-1 to TRBJ2-7; no definite D call. TRBV7-1 is an open reading frame, and its role is uncertain. Trimming left V 3 bases short and J 3 bases short, with 12 bases between. This CDR3 is 14 amino acids long. The CDR3 sequence: CASSSALGVYEQYF. The DNA for the CDR3 is TGTGCCAGCAGCTCGGCCCTCGGAGTCTACGAGCAGTACTTC.

The rearrangement links TRBV7-2 to TRBJ2-1; TRBD2 is a possible D gene (5 bases). V was clipped by 0 bases and J by 6 bases, with 15 bases between them. The germline V gene encodes CDR1 SGHTA and CDR2 FQGNSA. The CDR3 is 16 residues long. The DNA for the CDR3 is TGTGCCAGCAGCTTAGCGCGGCCTAGCTACGTCAATGAGCAGTTCTTC. Encoded protein: CASSLARPSYVNEQFF.

This clone was observed once. CDR3 coding DNA: TGTGCCAGCAGCTCTTACCCGGGGAGAACAGATACGCAGTATTTT. Its translation: CASSSYPGRTDTQYF. The chain combines TRBV7-3 with TRBJ2-3; D is perhaps TRBD2 (5 bases). This CDR3 is 15 amino acids long. Germline-derived CDR1 and CDR2 are SGHTA and FQGTGA. V lost 4 bases and J lost 3, with 14 bases in between.

This chain joins TRBV29-1 and TRBJ1-3; no definite D call. The V gene lost 2 bases and the J gene lost 4 bases, with 9 bases spanning the gap. Germline CDR1 and CDR2: SQVTM and ANQGSEA. This CDR3 has 13 residues. Written as DNA, the CDR3 is TGCAGCGTTGAACCCGGACGGGGAAACACCATATATTTT. It encodes CSVEPGRGNTIYF.

The chain recombines TRBV13 with TRBJ1-3; no clear D gene. Germline assignment: CDR1 PRHDT and CDR2 FYEKMQ (reference sequence). CDR3 length: 14 residues. V was cut by 0 bases and J by 3 bases, with 6 bases left in between. In DNA form, the CDR3 reads TGTGCCAGCAGCTTAGGGTCTGATGGAAACACCATATATTTT. Amino acid sequence: CASSLGSDGNTIYF.

Of note for this clone: The junction departs from the called germline gene at one end, perhaps through a read error. CDR3 nucleotides: TGCGCCAGCAGTTTGGACAGGGGGAAGAACAATGAGCAGTTCTTC. The encoded protein is CASSLDRGKNNEQFF. The rearrangement uses TRBV5-1 and TRBJ2-1, with TRBD1 matching over 10 bases. Germline V gives CDR1 SGHRS, CDR2 YFSETQ. CDR3 length: 15 amino acids.

V usage is TRBV10-3 and J usage is TRBJ2-2, with D maybe TRBD1 (6 bases). The germline V gene has CDR1 ENHRY and CDR2 SYGVKD. The V gene lost 6 bases and the J gene lost 7 bases, with 12 bases spanning the gap. The CDR3 covers 13 residues. CDR3 nucleotides: TGTGCCATCAGGTCCAGGGGTAACGGGGAGCTGTTTTTT. Translation gives CAIRSRGNGELFF.

This sequence joins TRBV27 and TRBJ2-2, with D possibly TRBD2 on 5 matching bases. Germline V gene data show CDR1 as MNHEY and CDR2 as SMNVEV (reference sequence). This CDR3 comprises 14 residues. The V gene lost 1 base and the J gene lost 4 bases, with 7 bases spanning the gap. The CDR3 here is CASSLYRGTGELFF. The CDR3 nucleotides are TGTGCCAGCAGTTTATATCGGGGCACCGGGGAGCTGTTTTTT.

The chain employs TRBV23-1 and TRBJ2-4; D is perhaps TRBD1 or TRBD2 (7 bases each). TRBV23-1 is known as an ORF, though its function is uncertain. The CDR3 is 17 residues long. V was cut by 11 bases and J by 3 bases, with 26 bases left in between. The CDR3 loop reads CARYGTAGPRGKNIQYF. CDR3 coding DNA: TGCGCCCGTTATGGGACAGCGGGGCCCCGGGGCAAAAACATTCAGTACTTC.

The V gene is TRBV5-1, the J gene TRBJ2-5, with 11 bases lining up with TRBD2. The CDR3 length is 17 residues. CDR1 and CDR2 (germline): SGHRS, YFSETQ. V was clipped by 0 bases and J by 5 bases; unmatched bases: 9. The CDR3 region is CASSLETLAGVLETQYF. The CDR3 bases are TGCGCCAGCAGCTTGGAAACACTAGCGGGAGTCCTGGAGACCCAGTACTTC. Filled out from reference TRBV5-1 and TRBJ2-5, the complete variable domain reads KAGVTQTPRYLIKTRGQQVTLSCSPISGHRSVSWYQQTPGQGLQFLFEYFSETQRNKGNFPGRFSGRQFSNSRSEMNVSTLELGDSALYLCASSLETLAGVLETQYFGPGTRLLVL.